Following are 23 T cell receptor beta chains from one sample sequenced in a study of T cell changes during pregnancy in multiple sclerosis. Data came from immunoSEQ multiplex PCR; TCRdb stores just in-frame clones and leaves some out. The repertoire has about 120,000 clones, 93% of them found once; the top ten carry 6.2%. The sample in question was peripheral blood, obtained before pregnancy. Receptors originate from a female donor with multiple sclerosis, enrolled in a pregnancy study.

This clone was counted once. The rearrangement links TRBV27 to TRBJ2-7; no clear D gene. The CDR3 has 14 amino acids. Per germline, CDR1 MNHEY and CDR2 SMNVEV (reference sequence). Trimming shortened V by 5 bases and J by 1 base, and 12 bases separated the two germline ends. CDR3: CASSRTGWSYEQYF. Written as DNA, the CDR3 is TGTGCCAGCAGTCGAACGGGTTGGTCCTACGAGCAGTACTTC.

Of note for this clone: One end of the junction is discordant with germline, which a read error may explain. The CDR3 DNA is TGTGCCAGCAGCCGGCGGTTTCTAGCAGAATCCGAGCAGTACTTC. Amino acid sequence: CASSRRFLAESEQYF. This chain connects TRBV5-1 to TRBJ2-7; D might be TRBD2 (5 bases). Germline assignment: CDR1 SGHRS and CDR2 YFSETQ. The length of the CDR3 is 15 residues.

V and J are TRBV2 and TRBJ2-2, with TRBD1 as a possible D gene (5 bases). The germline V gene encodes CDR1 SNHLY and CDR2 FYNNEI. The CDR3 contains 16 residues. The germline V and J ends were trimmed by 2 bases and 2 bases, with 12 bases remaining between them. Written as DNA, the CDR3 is TGTGCCAGCAGTGAAAGGGGATTAGGAAACACCGGGGAGCTGTTTTTT. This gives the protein CASSERGLGNTGELFF. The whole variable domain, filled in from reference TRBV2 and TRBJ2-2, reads EPEVTQTPSHQVTQMGQEVILRCVPISNHLYFYWYRQILGQKVEFLVSFYNNEISEKSEIFDDQFSVERPDGSNFTLKIRSTKLEDSAMYFCASSERGLGNTGELFFGEGSRLTVL.

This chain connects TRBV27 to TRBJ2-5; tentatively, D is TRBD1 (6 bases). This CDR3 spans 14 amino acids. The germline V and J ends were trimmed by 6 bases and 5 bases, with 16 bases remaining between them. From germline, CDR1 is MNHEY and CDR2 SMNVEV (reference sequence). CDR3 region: CASSAQHRAETQYF. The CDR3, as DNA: TGTGCCAGCAGCGCCCAACACAGGGCCGAGACCCAGTACTTC.

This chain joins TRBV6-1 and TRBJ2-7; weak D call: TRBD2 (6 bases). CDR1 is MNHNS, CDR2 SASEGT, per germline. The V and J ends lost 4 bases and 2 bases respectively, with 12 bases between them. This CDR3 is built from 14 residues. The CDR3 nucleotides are TGTGCCAGCAGTGGGAGGGACGGAGCCTACGAGCAGTACTTC. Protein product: CASSGRDGAYEQYF.

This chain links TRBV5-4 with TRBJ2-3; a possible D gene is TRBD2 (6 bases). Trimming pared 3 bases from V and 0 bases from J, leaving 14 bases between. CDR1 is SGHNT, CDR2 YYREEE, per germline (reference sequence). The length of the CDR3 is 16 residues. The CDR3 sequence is CASSSGLGRSTDTQYF. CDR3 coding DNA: TGTGCCAGCAGCTCGGGACTTGGGAGGAGCACAGATACGCAGTATTTT.

The CDR3 loop is CASSQGKSGTGRPDTQYF. CDR3 DNA sequence: TGCGCCAGCAGTCAAGGCAAATCGGGGACAGGACGCCCAGATACGCAGTATTTT. The chain is built from TRBV23-1 and TRBJ2-3; 8 bases are a match to TRBD1. TRBV23-1 is noted as an ORF with a role that remains uncertain. Trimming at V came to 2 bases and at J to 4 bases, leaving 14 bases not matched to a gene. This CDR3 is 18 amino acids long.

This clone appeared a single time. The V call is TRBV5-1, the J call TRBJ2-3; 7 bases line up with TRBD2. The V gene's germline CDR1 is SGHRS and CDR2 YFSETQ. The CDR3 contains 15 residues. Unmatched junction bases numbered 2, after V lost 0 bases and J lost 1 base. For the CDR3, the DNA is TGCGCCAGCAGCTTGGGGACTAGTCGCACAGATACGCAGTATTTT. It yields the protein CASSLGTSRTDTQYF.

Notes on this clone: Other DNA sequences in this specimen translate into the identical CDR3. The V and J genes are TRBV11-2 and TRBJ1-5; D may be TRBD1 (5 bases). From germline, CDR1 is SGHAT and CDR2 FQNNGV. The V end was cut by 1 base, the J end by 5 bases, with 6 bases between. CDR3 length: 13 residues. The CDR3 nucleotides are TGTGCCAGCAGCTTAGGGGGCGATCAGCCCCAGCATTTT. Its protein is CASSLGGDQPQHF.

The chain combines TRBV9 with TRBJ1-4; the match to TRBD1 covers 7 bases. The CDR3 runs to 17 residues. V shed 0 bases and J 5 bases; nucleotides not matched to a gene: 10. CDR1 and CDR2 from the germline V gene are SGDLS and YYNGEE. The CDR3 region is CASSVGLGEQGNEKLFF. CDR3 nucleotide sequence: TGTGCCAGCAGCGTAGGATTGGGAGAACAGGGGAATGAAAAACTGTTTTTT.

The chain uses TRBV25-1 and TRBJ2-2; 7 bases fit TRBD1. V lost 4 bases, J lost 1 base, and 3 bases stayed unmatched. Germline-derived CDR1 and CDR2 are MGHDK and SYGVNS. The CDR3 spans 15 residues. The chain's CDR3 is CASSATGRNTGELFF. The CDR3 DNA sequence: TGTGCCAGCAGTGCGACAGGGAGGAACACCGGGGAGCTGTTTTTT. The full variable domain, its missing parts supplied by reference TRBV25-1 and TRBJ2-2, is EADIYQTPRYLVIGTGKKITLECSQTMGHDKMYWYQQDPGMELHLIHYSYGVNSTEKGDLSSESTVSRIRTEHFPLTLESARPSHTSQYLCASSATGRNTGELFFGEGSRLTVL.

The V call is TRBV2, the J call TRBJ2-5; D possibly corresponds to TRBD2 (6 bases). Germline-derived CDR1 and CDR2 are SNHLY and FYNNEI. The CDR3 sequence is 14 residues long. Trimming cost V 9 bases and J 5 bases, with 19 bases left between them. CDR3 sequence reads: CASRETSWGETQYF. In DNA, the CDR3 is TGTGCCAGTCGTGAGACTAGTTGGGGGGAGACCCAGTACTTC.

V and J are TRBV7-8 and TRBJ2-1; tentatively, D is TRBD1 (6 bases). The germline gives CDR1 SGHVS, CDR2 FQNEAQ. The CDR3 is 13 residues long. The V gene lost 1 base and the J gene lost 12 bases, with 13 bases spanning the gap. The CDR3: CASSLDSGRGQFF. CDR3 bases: TGTGCCAGCAGCTTAGATTCGGGCAGGGGGCAGTTCTTC. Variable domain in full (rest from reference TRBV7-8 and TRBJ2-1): GAGVSQSPRYKVAKRGQDVALRCDPISGHVSLFWYQQALGQGPEFLTYFQNEAQLDKSGLPSDRFFAERPEGSVSTLKIQRTQQEDSAVYLCASSLDSGRGQFFGPGTRLTVL.

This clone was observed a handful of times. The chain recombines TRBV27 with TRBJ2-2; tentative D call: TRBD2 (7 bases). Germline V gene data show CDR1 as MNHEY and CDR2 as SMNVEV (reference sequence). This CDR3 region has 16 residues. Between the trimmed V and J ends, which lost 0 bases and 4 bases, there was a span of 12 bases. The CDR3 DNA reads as TGTGCCAGCAGTTTATCAGGGGGAGGGCTCACCGGGGAGCTGTTTTTT. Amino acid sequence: CASSLSGGGLTGELFF.

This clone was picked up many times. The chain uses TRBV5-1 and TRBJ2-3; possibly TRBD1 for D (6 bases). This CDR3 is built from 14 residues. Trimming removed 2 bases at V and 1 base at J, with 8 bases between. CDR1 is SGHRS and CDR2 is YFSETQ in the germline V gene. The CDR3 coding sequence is TGCGCCAGCAGCTTTAGGACAGGCACAGATACGCAGTATTTT. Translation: CASSFRTGTDTQYF.

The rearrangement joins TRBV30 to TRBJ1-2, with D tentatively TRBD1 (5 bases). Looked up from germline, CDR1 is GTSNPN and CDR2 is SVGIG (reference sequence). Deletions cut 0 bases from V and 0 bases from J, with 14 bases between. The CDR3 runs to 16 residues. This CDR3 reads CAWSVLGGIANYGYTF. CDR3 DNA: TGTGCCTGGAGTGTACTTGGGGGGATAGCTAACTATGGCTACACCTTC.

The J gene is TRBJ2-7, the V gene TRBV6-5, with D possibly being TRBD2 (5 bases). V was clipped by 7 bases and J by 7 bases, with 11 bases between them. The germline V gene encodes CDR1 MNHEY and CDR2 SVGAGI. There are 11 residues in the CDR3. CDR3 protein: CASTRGFEQYF. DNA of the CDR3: TGTGCCAGCACGCGAGGGTTTGAGCAGTACTTC.

Written as DNA, the CDR3 is TGTGCCACCAGCAGAGACGGCGGGGGGTGGAATGAGCAGTTCTTC. Translating it yields CATSRDGGGWNEQFF. This chain joins TRBV15 and TRBJ2-1, with 8 positions matching TRBD2. V dropped 0 bases and J dropped 7; count of bases not matched to a gene: 5. Germline V gene sequence: CDR1 LNHNV, CDR2 YYDKDF (reference sequence). This CDR3 region has 15 residues. Looking up the rest from reference TRBV15 and TRBJ2-1 gives the full variable domain: DAMVIQNPRYQVTQFGKPVTLSCSQTLNHNVMYWYQQKSSQAPKLLFHYYDKDFNNEADTPDNFQSRRPNTSFCFLDIRSPGLGDTAMYLCATSRDGGGWNEQFFGPGTRLTVL.

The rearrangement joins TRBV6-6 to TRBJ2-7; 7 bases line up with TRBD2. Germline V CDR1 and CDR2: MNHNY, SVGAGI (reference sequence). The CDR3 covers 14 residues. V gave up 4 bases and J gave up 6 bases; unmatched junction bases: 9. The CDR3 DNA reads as TGTGCCAGCAGTTGGGGGAGGGCCGGGAGCGAGCAGTACTTC. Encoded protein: CASSWGRAGSEQYF.

CDR3 in amino acids: CASSALDFPNHEQYF. The CDR3 DNA sequence: TGTGCCAGCAGCGCTCTAGACTTTCCAAACCACGAGCAGTACTTC. V is TRBV7-2 and J is TRBJ2-7; D is ambiguous. CDR1 and CDR2 (germline): SGHTA, FQGNSA. The V end lost 5 bases, the J end lost 5 bases, and 19 bases lay between the germline ends. The CDR3 totals 15 residues.

DNA of the CDR3: TGTGCCAGCAGTTACCTACAGGGCGGCGGCTACACCTTC. As protein: CASSYLQGGGYTF. This chain uses TRBV6-5 with TRBJ1-2, with D maybe TRBD1 (6 bases). With 2 bases removed from V and 8 bases from J, the gap between germline ends came to 12 bases. The CDR3 is made up of 13 amino acids. Germline CDR1 MNHEY, CDR2 SVGAGI.

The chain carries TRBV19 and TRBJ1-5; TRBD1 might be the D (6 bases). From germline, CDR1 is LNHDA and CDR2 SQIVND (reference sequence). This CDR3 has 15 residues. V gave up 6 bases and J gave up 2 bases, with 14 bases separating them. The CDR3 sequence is CASRVAGGGNQPQHF. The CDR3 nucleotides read TGTGCCAGTAGGGTAGCGGGGGGCGGCAATCAGCCCCAGCATTTT.

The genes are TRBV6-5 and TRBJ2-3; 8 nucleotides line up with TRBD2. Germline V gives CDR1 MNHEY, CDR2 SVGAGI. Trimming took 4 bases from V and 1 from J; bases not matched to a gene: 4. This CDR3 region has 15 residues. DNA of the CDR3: TGTGCCAGCAGTTCAAGCGGGGGCCGCACAGATACGCAGTATTTT. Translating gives CASSSSGGRTDTQYF.